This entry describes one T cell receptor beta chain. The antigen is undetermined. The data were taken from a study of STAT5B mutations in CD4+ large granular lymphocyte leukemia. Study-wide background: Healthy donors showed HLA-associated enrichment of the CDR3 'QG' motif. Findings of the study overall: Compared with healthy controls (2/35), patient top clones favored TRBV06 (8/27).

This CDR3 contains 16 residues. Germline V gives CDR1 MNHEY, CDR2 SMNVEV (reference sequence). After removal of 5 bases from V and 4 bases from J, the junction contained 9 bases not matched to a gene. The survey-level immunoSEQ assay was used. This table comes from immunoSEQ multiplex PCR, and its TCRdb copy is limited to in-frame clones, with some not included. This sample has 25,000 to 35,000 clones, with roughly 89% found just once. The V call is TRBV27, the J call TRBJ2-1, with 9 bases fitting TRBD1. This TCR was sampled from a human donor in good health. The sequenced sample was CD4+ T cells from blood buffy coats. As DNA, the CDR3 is TGTGCCAGCAGTACGGGGACAGGGTTTGGATACAATGAGCAGTTCTTC. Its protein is CASSTGTGFGYNEQFF.